This T cell receptor beta chain was retrieved from a study of human T cells and chemical hapten exposure. Stated time point: patch test 1, 2 weeks after DPC sensitization. The sample's treatment: therapeutic diphenylcyclopropenone sensitization with weekly scalp DPC. One entry per CDR3 protein, called by TCRdb with MiXCR from the RACE reads. The sample consists of 85,000 or so distinct CDR3 sequences, around a tenth of them appearing once. This CDR3 is 16 amino acids long. Trimming at V came to 2 bases and at J to 2 bases, leaving 3 bases not matched to a gene. Germline lookup yields CDR1 ENHRY and CDR2 SYGVKD. This clonotype came up many times.

Sequences were derived from whole blood, sampled in connection with sensitization to the hapten diphenylcyclopropenone (DPC). The chain carries TRBV10-3 and TRBJ2-5; 12 bases are shared with TRBD2. The origin of this receptor is a woman aged 50 to 60 with alopecia areata. Some clones in this sample may be carry-over from other donors' samples. CDR3 in DNA: TGTGCCATCAGTGAGCCTGGACTAGCGGGACAAGAGACCCAGTACTTC. Protein: CAISEPGLAGQETQYF.